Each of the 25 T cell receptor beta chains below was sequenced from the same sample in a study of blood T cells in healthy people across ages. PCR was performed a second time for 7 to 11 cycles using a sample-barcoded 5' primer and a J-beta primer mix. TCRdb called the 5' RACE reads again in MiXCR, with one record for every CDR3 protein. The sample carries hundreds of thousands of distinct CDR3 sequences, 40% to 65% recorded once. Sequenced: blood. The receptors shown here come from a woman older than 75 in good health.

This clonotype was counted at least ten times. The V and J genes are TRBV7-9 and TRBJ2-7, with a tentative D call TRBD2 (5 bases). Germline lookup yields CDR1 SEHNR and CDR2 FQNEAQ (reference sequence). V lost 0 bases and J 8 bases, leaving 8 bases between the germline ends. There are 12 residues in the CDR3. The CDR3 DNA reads TGTGCCAGCAGCTTAGCCGACGGGAAGCAGTACTTC. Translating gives CASSLADGKQYF.

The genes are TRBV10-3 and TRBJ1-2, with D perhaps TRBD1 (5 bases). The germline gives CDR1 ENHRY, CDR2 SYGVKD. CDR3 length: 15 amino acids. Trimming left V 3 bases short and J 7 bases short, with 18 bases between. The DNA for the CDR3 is TGTGCCATCAGTGACGGGGACCAGACCCCATTTGGCTACACCTTC. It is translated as CAISDGDQTPFGYTF.

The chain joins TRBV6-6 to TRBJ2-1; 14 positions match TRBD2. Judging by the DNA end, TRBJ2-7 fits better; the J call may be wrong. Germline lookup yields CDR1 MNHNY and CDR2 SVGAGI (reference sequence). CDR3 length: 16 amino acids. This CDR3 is CASSKGTSGSYNEQYF. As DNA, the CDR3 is TGTGCCAGCAGCAAAGGGACTAGCGGGAGCTACAATGAGCAGTACTTC.

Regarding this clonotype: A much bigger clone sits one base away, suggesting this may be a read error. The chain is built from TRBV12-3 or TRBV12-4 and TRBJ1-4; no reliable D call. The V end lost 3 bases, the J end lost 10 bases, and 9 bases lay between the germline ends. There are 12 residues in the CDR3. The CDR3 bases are TGTGCCAGCAGTTTTGAGTTCGGAAAACTGTTTTTT. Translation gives CASSFEFGKLFF.

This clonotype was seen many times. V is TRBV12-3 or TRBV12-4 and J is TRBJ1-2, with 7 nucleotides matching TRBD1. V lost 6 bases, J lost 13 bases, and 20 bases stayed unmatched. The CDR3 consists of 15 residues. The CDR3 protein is CASSTPLSRDSLRTF. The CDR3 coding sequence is TGTGCCAGCAGCACCCCTTTGAGCCGGGACAGTTTGCGCACCTTC.

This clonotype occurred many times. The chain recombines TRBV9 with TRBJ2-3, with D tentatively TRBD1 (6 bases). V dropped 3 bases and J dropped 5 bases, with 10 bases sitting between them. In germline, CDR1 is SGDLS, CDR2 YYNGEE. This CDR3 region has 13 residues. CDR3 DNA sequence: TGTGCCAGCAGCGCTTACAGGGAAGATACGCAGTATTTT. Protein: CASSAYREDTQYF.

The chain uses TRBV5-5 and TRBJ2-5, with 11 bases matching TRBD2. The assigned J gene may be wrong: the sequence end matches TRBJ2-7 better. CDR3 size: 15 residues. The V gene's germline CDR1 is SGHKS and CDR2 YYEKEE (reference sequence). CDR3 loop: CASSGRLAGRGEQYF. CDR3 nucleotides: TGTGCCAGCAGCGGTCGACTAGCGGGAAGAGGCGAGCAGTACTTC.

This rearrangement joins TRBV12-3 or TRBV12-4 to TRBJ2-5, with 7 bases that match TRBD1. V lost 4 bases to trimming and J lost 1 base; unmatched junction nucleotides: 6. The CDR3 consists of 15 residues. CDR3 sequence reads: CASSSGQVLQETQYF. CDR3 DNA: TGTGCCAGCAGTTCCGGACAGGTACTCCAAGAGACCCAGTACTTC.

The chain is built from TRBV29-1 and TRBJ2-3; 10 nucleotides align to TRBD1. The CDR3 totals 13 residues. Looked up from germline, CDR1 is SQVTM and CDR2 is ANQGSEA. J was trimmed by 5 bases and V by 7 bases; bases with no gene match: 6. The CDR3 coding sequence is TGCAGCGCCGTAGACAGGGGGCAAGATACGCAGTATTTT. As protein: CSAVDRGQDTQYF.

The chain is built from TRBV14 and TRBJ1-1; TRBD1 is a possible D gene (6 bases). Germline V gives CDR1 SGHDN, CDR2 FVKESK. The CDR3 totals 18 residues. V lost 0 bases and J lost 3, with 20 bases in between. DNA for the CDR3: TGTGCCAGCAGCCAAGATAGGGGGACCTTTCATGAAGACACTGAAGCTTTCTTT. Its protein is CASSQDRGTFHEDTEAFF.

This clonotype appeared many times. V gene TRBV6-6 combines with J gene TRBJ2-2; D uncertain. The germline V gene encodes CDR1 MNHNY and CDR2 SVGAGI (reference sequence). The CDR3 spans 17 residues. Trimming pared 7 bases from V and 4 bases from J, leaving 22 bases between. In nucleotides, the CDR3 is TGTGCCAGCACCCAGACCGGCCGAGGCATAAGCACCGGGGAGCTGTTTTTT. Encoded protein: CASTQTGRGISTGELFF.

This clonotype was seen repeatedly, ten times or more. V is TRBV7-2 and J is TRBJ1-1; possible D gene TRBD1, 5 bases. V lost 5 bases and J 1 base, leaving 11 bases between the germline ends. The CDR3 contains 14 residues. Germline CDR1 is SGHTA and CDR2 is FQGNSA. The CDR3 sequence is CASSPTGGNTEAFF. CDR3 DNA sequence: TGTGCCAGCAGCCCCACGGGGGGGAACACTGAAGCTTTCTTT. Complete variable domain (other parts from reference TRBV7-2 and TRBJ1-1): GAGVSQSPSNKVTEKGKDVELRCDPISGHTALYWYRQSLGQGLEFLIYFQGNSAPDKSGLPSDRFSAERTGGSVSTLTIQRTQQEDSAVYLCASSPTGGNTEAFFGQGTRLTVV.

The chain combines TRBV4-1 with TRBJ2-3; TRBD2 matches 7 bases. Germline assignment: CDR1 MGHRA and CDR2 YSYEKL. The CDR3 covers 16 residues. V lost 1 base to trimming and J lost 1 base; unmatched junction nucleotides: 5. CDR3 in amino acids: CASSQGLAAGTDTQYF. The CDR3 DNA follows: TGCGCCAGCAGCCAAGGGCTAGCGGCGGGCACAGATACGCAGTATTTT.

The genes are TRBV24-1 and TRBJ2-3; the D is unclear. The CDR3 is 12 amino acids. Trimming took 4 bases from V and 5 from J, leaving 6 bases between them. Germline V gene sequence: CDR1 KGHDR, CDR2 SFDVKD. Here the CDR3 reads CATSEGLDTQYF. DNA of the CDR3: TGTGCCACCAGTGAAGGTTTAGATACGCAGTATTTT.

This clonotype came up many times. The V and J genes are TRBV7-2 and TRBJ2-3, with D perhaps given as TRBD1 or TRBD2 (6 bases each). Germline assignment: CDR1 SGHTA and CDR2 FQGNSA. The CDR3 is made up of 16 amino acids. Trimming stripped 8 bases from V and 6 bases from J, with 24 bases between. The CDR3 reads CASRYLGGATPDTQYF. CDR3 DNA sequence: TGTGCCAGCCGATACTTGGGGGGCGCGACCCCCGATACGCAGTATTTT.

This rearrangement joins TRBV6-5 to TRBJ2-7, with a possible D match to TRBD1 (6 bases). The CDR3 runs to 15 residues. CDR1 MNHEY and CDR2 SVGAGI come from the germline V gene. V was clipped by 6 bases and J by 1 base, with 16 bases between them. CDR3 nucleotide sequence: TGTGCCAGCAGCAACCCCGACAGGCCGTCCTACGAGCAGTACTTC. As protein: CASSNPDRPSYEQYF.

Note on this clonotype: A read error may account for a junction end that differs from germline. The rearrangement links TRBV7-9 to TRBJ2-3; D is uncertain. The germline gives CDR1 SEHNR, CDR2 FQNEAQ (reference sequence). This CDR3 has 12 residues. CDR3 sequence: CASSLSTDTQFF. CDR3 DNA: TGTGCCAGCAGCTTATCCACAGATACGCAGTTTTTT.

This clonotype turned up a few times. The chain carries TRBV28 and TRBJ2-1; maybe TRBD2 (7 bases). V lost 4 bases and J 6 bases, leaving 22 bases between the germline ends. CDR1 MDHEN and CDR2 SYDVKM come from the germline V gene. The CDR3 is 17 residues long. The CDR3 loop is CASSSGGGGVWVNEQFF. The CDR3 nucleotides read TGTGCCAGCAGTTCCGGTGGAGGGGGGGTCTGGGTCAATGAGCAGTTCTTC. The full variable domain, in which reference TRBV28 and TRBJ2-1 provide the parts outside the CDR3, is DVKVTQSSRYLVKRTGEKVFLECVQDMDHENMFWYRQDPGLGLRLIYFSYDVKMKEKGDIPEGYSVSREKKERFSLILESASTNQTSMYLCASSSGGGGVWVNEQFFGPGTRLTVL.

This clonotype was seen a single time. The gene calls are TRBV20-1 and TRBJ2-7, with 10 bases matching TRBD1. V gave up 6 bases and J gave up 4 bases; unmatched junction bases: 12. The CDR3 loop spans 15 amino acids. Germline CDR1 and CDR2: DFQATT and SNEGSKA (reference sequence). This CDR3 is CSAPRTGGGRYEQYF. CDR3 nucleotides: TGCAGTGCCCCACGGACAGGGGGTGGTAGGTACGAGCAGTACTTC.

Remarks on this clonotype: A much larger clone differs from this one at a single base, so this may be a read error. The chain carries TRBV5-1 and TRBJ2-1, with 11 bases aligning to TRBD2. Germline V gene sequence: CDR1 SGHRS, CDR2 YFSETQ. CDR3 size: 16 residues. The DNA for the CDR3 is TGCGTCAGCAGCTTGTCCCTAGCGGGAGGTCTGAATGAGCAGTTCTTC. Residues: CVSSLSLAGGLNEQFF. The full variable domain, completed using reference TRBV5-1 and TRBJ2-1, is KAGVTQTPRYLIKTRGQQVTLSCSPISGHRSVSWYQQTPGQGLQFLFEYFSETQRNKGNFPGRFSGRQFSNSRSEMNVSTLELGDSALYLCVSSLSLAGGLNEQFFGPGTRLTVL.

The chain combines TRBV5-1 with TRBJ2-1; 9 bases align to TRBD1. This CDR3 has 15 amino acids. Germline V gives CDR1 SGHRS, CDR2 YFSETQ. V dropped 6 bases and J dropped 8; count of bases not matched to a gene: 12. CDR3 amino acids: CASTVGTGIIDEQFF. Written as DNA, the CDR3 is TGCGCCAGCACGGTCGGGACAGGGATTATCGATGAGCAGTTCTTC.

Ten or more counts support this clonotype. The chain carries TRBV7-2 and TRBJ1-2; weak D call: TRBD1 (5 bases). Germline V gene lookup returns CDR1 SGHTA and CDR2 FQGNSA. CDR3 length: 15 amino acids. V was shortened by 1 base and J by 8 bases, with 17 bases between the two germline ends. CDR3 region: CASSLESVGVGGYTF. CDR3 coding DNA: TGTGCCAGCAGCTTAGAATCAGTAGGGGTGGGAGGCTACACCTTC.

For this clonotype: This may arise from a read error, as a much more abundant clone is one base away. The CDR3 is CAGSQERQAVAKNIQYF. The CDR3 DNA follows: TGTGCCGGCAGCCAAGAGCGCCAGGCCGTAGCCAAAAACATTCAGTACTTC. This rearrangement joins TRBV3-1 to TRBJ2-4; D is undetermined. The CDR3 consists of 17 residues. Germline V CDR1 and CDR2: LGHDT, YNNKEL (reference sequence).

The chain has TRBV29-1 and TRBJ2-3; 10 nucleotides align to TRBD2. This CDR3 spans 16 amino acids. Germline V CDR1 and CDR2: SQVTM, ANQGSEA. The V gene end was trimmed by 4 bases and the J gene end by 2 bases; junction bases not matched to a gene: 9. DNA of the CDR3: TGCAGCGTTGGGGGGGCTAGCGGGAGCCCCACAGATACGCAGTATTTT. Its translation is CSVGGASGSPTDTQYF.

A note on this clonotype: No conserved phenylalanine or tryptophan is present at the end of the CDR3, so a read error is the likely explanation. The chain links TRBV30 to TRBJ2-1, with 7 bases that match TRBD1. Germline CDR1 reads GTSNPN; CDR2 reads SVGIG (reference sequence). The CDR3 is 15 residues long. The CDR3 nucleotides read TGTGCTTGGAGGAGGCGACAGGGCACCTACAATGAGCAGTTCTCC. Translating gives CAWRRRQGTYNEQFS.